The present entry profiles one T cell receptor beta chain with its context. Its antigen is undetermined. The repertoire was sequenced with immunoSEQ multiplex PCR; TCRdb's copy has only in-frame clones and lacks some. The sample lists about 41,000 clones, 95% occurring once. Germline V gene sequence: CDR1 LNHDA, CDR2 SQIVND (reference sequence). This CDR3 contains 16 residues. V trimming: 6 bases; J trimming: 0 bases; junction bases outside the gene matches: 10. This specimen belongs to a study of T cells in tuberculosis. Overall study context: The T cells targeted glucose monomycolate, a mycobacterial lipid, via CD1B. The study, taken as a whole, reports: Cases with active tuberculosis were adults, while controls were adolescents.

Sequencing was carried out using PBMCs. This rearrangement joins TRBV19 to TRBJ1-2, with TRBD1 identical over 7 bases. The clonotype originates from a donor aged 10 to 29 with latent tuberculosis or without tuberculosis infection. Written as DNA, the CDR3 is TGTGCCAGTAGGGAAGATCGACAGGGTCCTAACTATGGCTACACCTTC. This sequence encodes CASREDRQGPNYGYTF. The variable domain in full, completed from reference TRBV19 and TRBJ1-2, reads DGGITQSPKYLFRKEGQNVTLSCEQNLNHDAMYWYRQDPGQGLRLIYYSQIVNDFQKGDIAEGYSVSREKKESFPLTVTSAQKNPTAFYLCASREDRQGPNYGYTFGSGTRLTVV.